This entry lists 28 T cell receptor beta chains sequenced from one sample in a study of metastatic and nonmetastatic thyroid tumors. No treatment had been given to any patient before thyroid surgery. TCRdb re-processed the PCR reads through MiXCR. This table holds approximately 21,000 clones, 23% found once. Specimen: blood. All receptors come from a male donor with papillary thyroid cancer or a benign thyroid nodule (not recorded which). Some clones in this sample may be carry-over from other donors' samples.

This clone came up a few times. One end of the junction is discordant with germline, which a read error may explain. The rearrangement links TRBV6-1 to TRBJ1-2, with 7 bases matching TRBD1. This CDR3 region has 15 residues. The germline gives CDR1 MNHNS, CDR2 SASEGT. CDR3 sequence (DNA): TGTGCCATCAGTCTCCTTACGACAGGGAACTATGGCTACACCTTT. It encodes CAISLLTTGNYGYTF.

As regards this clone: With a much larger clone just one base away, this may be a read error. The chain uses TRBV2 and TRBJ2-1; 12 positions match TRBD2. Germline assignment: CDR1 SNHLY and CDR2 FYNNEI. Trimming at V came to 4 bases and at J to 8 bases, leaving 6 bases not matched to a gene. The CDR3 contains 15 residues. This CDR3 reads CASSARTSGNYEQFF. For the CDR3, the DNA is TGTGCCAGCAGTGCCAGGACTAGCGGGAACTATGAGCAGTTCTTC.

This clone showed up many times. The rearrangement uses TRBV19 and TRBJ2-6; D uncertain. The CDR3 contains 13 residues. V lost 5 bases to trimming and J lost 2 bases, with 4 bases between them. Germline CDR1 reads LNHDA; CDR2 reads SQIVND (reference sequence). CDR3 protein: CASSGTGANVLTF. The DNA for the CDR3 is TGTGCCAGTAGTGGGACTGGGGCCAACGTCCTGACTTTC.

On this clone itself: One base away lies a much larger clone, so this may be a sequencing read error. This likely comes from a read error, as the CDR3 has no conserved phenylalanine or tryptophan at its end. The chain uses TRBV3-1 and TRBJ2-3; D unclear. V was pared by 0 bases and J by 0 bases, with 13 bases between. CDR3 size: 17 residues. Germline V gives CDR1 LGHDT, CDR2 YNNKEL (reference sequence). CDR3 in amino acids: CASSQDLGDSSTDTQYS. The CDR3 coding sequence is TGTGCCAGCAGCCAAGATTTGGGCGACTCTAGCACAGATACGCAGTATTCT.

A few counts support this clone. The chain links TRBV12-3 or TRBV12-4 to TRBJ1-1; D is undetermined. The CDR3 runs 15 residues. Trimming cost V 6 bases and J 2 bases, with 16 bases left between them. The CDR3 DNA is TGTGCCAGCAGCCTTCTGTCTATAATTAACACTGAAGCTTTCTTT. Residues: CASSLLSIINTEAFF.

This clone was detected ten times or more. The chain employs TRBV11-2 and TRBJ1-2; 9 bases are shared with TRBD1. Germline CDR1 is SGHAT and CDR2 is FQNNGV. V lost 7 bases and J lost 5; bases outside the gene matches: 8. This CDR3 comprises 14 residues. The chain's CDR3 is CASTPDRGGYGYTF. The CDR3 DNA sequence: TGTGCCAGCACCCCGGACAGGGGAGGTTATGGCTACACCTTC.

This clone appeared many times. CDR3 sequence (DNA): TGCAGTGCTAGAGATCAACGAGGAATGAACACTGAAGCTTTCTTT. The encoded protein is CSARDQRGMNTEAFF. J is TRBJ1-1 and V is TRBV20-1; D remains ambiguous. Per germline, CDR1 DFQATT and CDR2 SNEGSKA (reference sequence). Trimming pared 0 bases from V and 0 bases from J, leaving 11 bases between. The CDR3 sequence is 15 residues long.

V is TRBV6-1 and J is TRBJ1-3; weak D call: TRBD1 (6 bases). This CDR3 region has 16 residues. Per the germline V gene, CDR1 is MNHNS and CDR2 is SASEGT. V gave up 5 bases and J gave up 4 bases, with 18 bases separating them. CDR3: CASSQREQGWGNTIYF. In DNA, the CDR3 is TGTGCCAGCAGTCAACGGGAACAGGGTTGGGGAAACACCATATATTTT.

This clone showed up just a few times. This chain connects TRBV20-1 to TRBJ2-2; 8 bases map to TRBD2. From germline, CDR1 is DFQATT and CDR2 SNEGSKA (reference sequence). The V gene end was trimmed by 3 bases and the J gene end by 5 bases; junction bases not matched to a gene: 2. The length of the CDR3 is 13 residues. CDR3 loop: CSASGRATGELFF. As DNA, the CDR3 is TGCAGTGCTAGCGGGAGGGCAACCGGGGAGCTGTTTTTT.

As regards this clone: The junction departs from the called germline gene at one end, perhaps through a read error. V is TRBV5-1 and J is TRBJ2-1; D may be TRBD1 or TRBD2 (5 bases each). Germline CDR1 is SGHRS and CDR2 is YFSETQ. CDR3 length: 14 residues. The CDR3 reads CASSLAGAYNDQFF. CDR3 coding DNA: TGCGCCAGCAGCTTGGCCGGGGCCTACAATGATCAGTTCTTC.

This clone was counted at least ten times. The identical CDR3 is also encoded by other nucleotide sequences in the sample. The chain is built from TRBV18 and TRBJ1-1, with a tentative D call TRBD1 (5 bases). Per germline, CDR1 KGHSH and CDR2 LQKENI. V dropped 1 base and J dropped 4 bases, with 10 bases sitting between them. The CDR3 has 14 amino acids. This chain's CDR3 is CASSPRRGITEAFF. Written as DNA, the CDR3 is TGTGCCAGCTCACCACGGCGGGGGATCACTGAAGCTTTCTTT.

This clone has at least ten counts. The chain has TRBV5-1 and TRBJ1-6; 7 bases line up with TRBD1. From germline, CDR1 is SGHRS and CDR2 YFSETQ. The J segment lost 7 bases and the V segment lost 0 bases, leaving 10 bases of the junction unmatched. The CDR3 extends over 17 amino acids. CDR3 amino acids: CASSLGQGKMGNSPLHF. CDR3 in DNA: TGCGCCAGCAGCTTGGGACAGGGTAAAATGGGAAATTCACCCCTCCACTTT.

This clone was observed many times. The gene calls are TRBV6-1 and TRBJ2-2; TRBD1 aligns across 11 bases. J was trimmed by 7 bases and V by 7 bases; bases with no gene match: 8. The CDR3 sequence is 15 residues long. Germline V gene data show CDR1 as MNHNS and CDR2 as SASEGT. The CDR3 DNA sequence: TGTGCCAGCACCCCGGGGACAGGGGGGGTCGGGGAGCTGTTTTTT. Amino acid sequence: CASTPGTGGVGELFF.

This clone was found a few times. The chain couples TRBV7-6 to TRBJ1-1; no definite D call. Trimming cost V 3 bases and J 6 bases, with 11 bases left between them. The CDR3 has 13 residues. In germline, CDR1 is SGHVS, CDR2 FNYEAQ. CDR3 sequence reads: CASSLRKGAEAFF. The CDR3 DNA sequence: TGTGCCAGCAGCTTGAGGAAGGGTGCTGAAGCTTTCTTT. The variable domain in full, completed from reference TRBV7-6 and TRBJ1-1, reads GAGVSQSPRYKVTKRGQDVALRCDPISGHVSLYWYRQALGQGPEFLTYFNYEAQQDKSGLPNDRFSAERPEGSISTLTIQRTEQRDSAMYRCASSLRKGAEAFFGQGTRLTVV.

Points on this clone: The junction and the germline gene differ at one end; a read error may be behind it. Other DNA sequences in this sample translate to the same CDR3. The rearrangement links TRBV4-2 to TRBJ1-2; D is uncertain. The CDR3 has 14 residues. CDR1 and CDR2 from the germline V gene are LGHNA and YNFKEQ. For the CDR3, the DNA is TGTGCCAGCAGCCAAGAACAGACGGACTATGGCTATACCTTC. Translated: CASSQEQTDYGYTF.

This clone showed up just a few times. A much larger clone differs from this one at a single base, so this may be a read error. The rearrangement uses TRBV20-1 and TRBJ1-1; D is possibly TRBD1 (6 bases). Trimming cost V 0 bases and J 0 bases, with 14 bases left between them. There are 16 residues in the CDR3. Germline-derived CDR1 and CDR2 are DFQATT and SNEGSKA (reference sequence). CDR3 loop: CSAREWGGSMNTEAFF. The CDR3 region has the DNA TGCAGTGCTAGAGAGTGGGGGGGCAGCATGAACACTGAAGCTTTCTTT.

This clone was seen repeatedly, ten times or more. V is TRBV28 and J is TRBJ2-7, with 12 positions matching TRBD2. Germline trimming cut 1 base from V and 11 bases from J; bases unmatched to any gene: 3. Germline lookup yields CDR1 MDHEN and CDR2 SYDVKM. The length of the CDR3 is 13 residues. The chain's CDR3 is CASSLSASGREYF. DNA of the CDR3: TGTGCCAGCAGTTTATCGGCTAGCGGGAGGGAGTACTTC.

In DNA form, the CDR3 reads TGTGCCAGTAGTATTCACCGACAGGTGGGATATGGCTACACCTTC. Its translation: CASSIHRQVGYGYTF. V gene TRBV19 combines with J gene TRBJ1-2; tentatively, D is TRBD1 (6 bases). The CDR3 covers 15 residues. Germline values: CDR1 LNHDA, CDR2 SQIVND (reference sequence). The ends were cut back, 3 bases at V and 5 bases at J, with 16 bases in the middle. Complete variable domain (other parts from reference TRBV19 and TRBJ1-2): DGGITQSPKYLFRKEGQNVTLSCEQNLNHDAMYWYRQDPGQGLRLIYYSQIVNDFQKGDIAEGYSVSREKKESFPLTVTSAQKNPTAFYLCASSIHRQVGYGYTFGSGTRLTVV.

At least ten counts were recorded for this clone. The chain carries TRBV24-1 and TRBJ2-7; 7 positions match TRBD1. V lost 4 bases, J lost 5 bases, and 10 bases stayed unmatched. Germline V gives CDR1 KGHDR, CDR2 SFDVKD. This CDR3 spans 15 amino acids. CDR3 protein: CATSDKGTDRDEQYF. The DNA of the CDR3 is TGTGCCACCAGTGACAAAGGGACAGACAGGGACGAGCAGTACTTC.

This clone came up a few times. Compared with germline, one end of the junction differs, possibly owing to a read error. The chain carries TRBV28 and TRBJ1-2; TRBD1 matches 7 bases. The CDR3 covers 15 residues. CDR1 and CDR2 (germline): MDHEN, SYDVKM. CDR3 sequence reads: CVSKSRGRGNYGYTF. The DNA of the CDR3 is TGTGTCAGCAAGTCAAGGGGGCGGGGGAATTATGGCTACACCTTC.

This chain connects TRBV19 to TRBJ2-3; D perhaps matches TRBD1 (5 bases). The CDR3 sequence is 17 residues long. V was pared by 3 bases and J by 0 bases, with 16 bases between. Germline V gives CDR1 LNHDA, CDR2 SQIVND (reference sequence). The CDR3 region is CASSMQGRKTSTDTQYF. The CDR3 DNA follows: TGTGCCAGTAGTATGCAGGGCAGGAAGACTAGCACAGATACGCAGTATTTT.

This clone was found many times. V and J are TRBV7-2 and TRBJ1-5; D ambiguous. The V gene lost 5 bases and the J gene lost 1 base, with 12 bases spanning the gap. The germline gives CDR1 SGHTA, CDR2 FQGNSA. This CDR3 region has 15 residues. This chain's CDR3 is CASSERVGSNQPQHF. The DNA for the CDR3 is TGTGCCAGCAGCGAAAGGGTCGGGAGCAATCAGCCCCAGCATTTT.

This chain joins TRBV5-1 and TRBJ1-4, with D perhaps matching TRBD1 (5 bases). Trimming took off 2 bases at V and 4 bases at J, with 9 bases between the two ends. This CDR3 has 14 residues. The V gene's germline CDR1 is SGHRS and CDR2 YFSETQ. CDR3 sequence: CASSFGANNEKLFF. CDR3 nucleotide sequence: TGCGCCAGCAGCTTCGGGGCTAATAATGAAAAACTGTTTTTT.

On this clone itself: No conserved phenylalanine or tryptophan ends this CDR3, so it is likely a read error. This chain joins TRBV28 and TRBJ1-2; D is uncertain. Germline V CDR1 and CDR2: MDHEN, SYDVKM. The CDR3 runs to 13 residues. CDR3 nucleotides: TGTGACAGCAGCCCCGACCTAAACTATGGCTACACCCTC. This codes for CDSSPDLNYGYTL.

This clone was seen at least ten times. This could be a read error, since a much larger clone is one nucleotide away. J is TRBJ1-2 and V is TRBV15, with 8 nucleotides matching TRBD1. The germline gives CDR1 LNHNV, CDR2 YYDKDF (reference sequence). The CDR3 has 15 residues. This CDR3 reads CVTSRDTGGGYGYTF. The CDR3 nucleotides read TGTGTCACCAGCAGGGACACAGGGGGAGGGTATGGCTACACCTTC.

This clone was picked up many times. The gene calls are TRBV20-1 and TRBJ2-7, with TRBD1 matching 10 bases. V shed 0 bases and J 1 base; nucleotides not matched to a gene: 3. The CDR3 extends over 15 amino acids. Germline lookup yields CDR1 DFQATT and CDR2 SNEGSKA (reference sequence). The CDR3 spells CSARDRTGGSYEQYF. The CDR3 DNA sequence: TGCAGTGCTAGAGATCGGACAGGGGGGTCCTACGAGCAGTACTTC.

This clone appeared a few times. The chain employs TRBV2 and TRBJ2-3, with a weak D call TRBD2 (5 bases). CDR1 and CDR2 (germline): SNHLY, FYNNEI. The CDR3 is 12 amino acids. V lost 5 bases, J lost 6 bases, and 9 bases lay in between. The chain's CDR3 is CASSTGEDTQYF. CDR3 coding DNA: TGTGCCAGCAGTACTGGGGAGGATACGCAGTATTTT.

V usage is TRBV6-1 and J usage is TRBJ1-5, with TRBD1 matching over 10 bases. This CDR3 is 15 amino acids long. Germline CDR1 MNHNS, CDR2 SASEGT. The trim removed 6 bases at V and 6 bases at J, leaving 8 bases unmatched. For the CDR3, the DNA is TGTGCCAGCAGGCCTCGACAGGGGGCCGGTCAGCCCCAGCATTTT. Translating it yields CASRPRQGAGQPQHF.